These 30 T cell receptor beta chains share one sample of origin, sequenced in a study of CD8 T cells in ankylosing spondylitis. One entry per CDR3 protein, called by TCRdb with MiXCR from the 5' RACE reads. The sample records roughly 440,000 distinct CDR3 sequences, roughly 15% being singletons. Study-wide points: Roughly eight highly homologous variants made up a TCR beta motif that seemed to typify ankylosing spondylitis blood.

No cognate antigen is known for these TCRs. Source material: blood, either unsorted or a sorted T cell fraction (not recorded which). The receptors come from a male donor with ankylosing spondylitis.

This clonotype was detected a few times. The rearrangement links TRBV24-1 to TRBJ2-4; D uncertain. Trimming removed 4 bases at V and 8 bases at J, with 17 bases between. Germline V gene sequence: CDR1 KGHDR, CDR2 SFDVKD. CDR3 size: 15 residues. The CDR3 DNA reads TGTGCCACCAGTGACCCCGCAGACGGAAAGGACATTCAGTACTTC. Amino acid sequence: CATSDPADGKDIQYF.

This clonotype was observed a few times. The chain employs TRBV9 and TRBJ2-7; 7 bases fit TRBD2. This CDR3 spans 16 amino acids. The germline V gene has CDR1 SGDLS and CDR2 YYNGEE. V gave up 1 base and J gave up 3 bases; unmatched junction bases: 10. CDR3 loop: CASSVYPGGGFYEQYF. CDR3 coding DNA: TGTGCCAGCAGCGTATATCCTGGCGGGGGTTTCTACGAGCAGTACTTC.

This sequence joins TRBV7-9 and TRBJ1-2; 8 positions match TRBD1. CDR1 is SEHNR, CDR2 FQNEAQ, per germline (reference sequence). V was pared by 5 bases and J by 5 bases, with 10 bases of the junction left unmatched. The CDR3 sequence is 15 residues long. CDR3 coding DNA: TGTGCCAGCAGCCCCCAGGGGGCGGAGGAATATGGCTACACCTTC. Its protein product is CASSPQGAEEYGYTF.

In its sample, this clonotype was seen a few times. The chain uses TRBV29-1 and TRBJ1-1; 7 nucleotides align to TRBD1. CDR1 is SQVTM and CDR2 is ANQGSEA in the germline V gene. The J segment lost 6 bases and the V segment lost 2 bases, leaving 0 bases of the junction unmatched. This CDR3 is built from 11 residues. The CDR3 sequence: CSVETGAEAFF. CDR3 DNA sequence: TGCAGCGTTGAAACAGGGGCTGAAGCTTTCTTT.

This clonotype has more than one count but fewer than ten. The genes are TRBV2 and TRBJ2-5, with 8 bases matching TRBD1. The CDR3 sequence is 16 residues long. The V gene end was trimmed by 6 bases and the J gene end by 4 bases; junction bases not matched to a gene: 13. CDR1 and CDR2 (germline): SNHLY, FYNNEI. The CDR3 reads CASRAGGSGLRETQYF. The CDR3 DNA reads TGTGCCAGCAGAGCAGGGGGCAGCGGCCTTCGAGAGACCCAGTACTTC. Full variable domain (outside the CDR3, taken from reference TRBV2 and TRBJ2-5): EPEVTQTPSHQVTQMGQEVILRCVPISNHLYFYWYRQILGQKVEFLVSFYNNEISEKSEIFDDQFSVERPDGSNFTLKIRSTKLEDSAMYFCASRAGGSGLRETQYFGPGTRLLVL.

This sequence joins TRBV10-3 and TRBJ2-5; weak D call: TRBD2 (7 bases). V was pared by 2 bases and J by 5 bases, with 18 bases between. The CDR3 is 16 residues long. The V gene's germline CDR1 is ENHRY and CDR2 SYGVKD. The DNA of the CDR3 is TGTGCCATCAGTGAGGAGGCGGGGGCCCCGGGGGAGACCCAGTACTTC. Its translation is CAISEEAGAPGETQYF.

V and J are TRBV16 and TRBJ1-1, with TRBD1 matching over 7 bases. With V trimmed by 4 bases and J by 5 bases, 7 bases remained unmatched. This CDR3 is 14 amino acids long. CDR1 and CDR2 from the germline V gene are KGHSY and FQNENV. CDR3 sequence (DNA): TGTGCCAGCAGCCTTACAGGGGATAGGACTGAAGCTTTCTTT. Amino acid sequence: CASSLTGDRTEAFF.

The chain is built from TRBV20-1 and TRBJ2-1; 9 nucleotides match TRBD1. J lost 5 bases, V lost 2 bases, and 7 bases had no gene match. The CDR3 runs to 15 residues. Germline CDR1 DFQATT, CDR2 SNEGSKA (reference sequence). The CDR3 DNA sequence: TGCAGTGCTAGACCCAGACAGGGGGTAGACAATGAGCAGTTCTTC. It specifies CSARPRQGVDNEQFF.

The V and J genes are TRBV4-1 and TRBJ1-4; the match to TRBD1 covers 10 bases. CDR1 is MGHRA and CDR2 is YSYEKL in the germline V gene. Unmatched junction bases numbered 3, after V lost 2 bases and J lost 3 bases. The CDR3 is made up of 16 amino acids. CDR3 sequence: CASSQPGTGANEKLFF. The CDR3 nucleotides are TGCGCCAGCAGCCAACCTGGGACAGGGGCTAATGAAAAACTGTTTTTT.

The rearrangement joins TRBV20-1 to TRBJ2-7, with D maybe TRBD2 (6 bases). V gave up 5 bases and J gave up 5 bases, with 13 bases separating them. Germline loops: CDR1 DFQATT, CDR2 SNEGSKA (reference sequence). The CDR3 is 12 amino acids. The CDR3 region is CSAWLAIDEQYF. CDR3 sequence (DNA): TGCAGTGCTTGGCTAGCGATCGACGAGCAGTACTTC.

This clonotype was detected once. One base away lies a much larger clone, so this may be a sequencing read error. The gene calls are TRBV7-9 and TRBJ2-4; TRBD2 might be the D (6 bases). Trimming cost V 5 bases and J 16 bases, with 21 bases left between them. The CDR3 has 13 residues. CDR1 SEHNR and CDR2 FQNEAQ come from the germline V gene (reference sequence). CDR3 amino acids: CASSASSGTGRYF. CDR3 DNA: TGTGCCAGCAGCGCGTCTTCGGGGACTGGTCGCTACTTC.

This clonotype was observed a few times. V is TRBV7-2 and J is TRBJ2-2; 9 bases line up with TRBD2. V was pared by 5 bases and J by 5 bases, with 6 bases of the junction left unmatched. The germline gives CDR1 SGHTA, CDR2 FQGNSA. This CDR3 has 15 residues. The CDR3 loop reads CASSLSGSHTGELFF. As DNA, the CDR3 is TGTGCCAGCAGCCTTAGCGGGAGTCATACCGGGGAGCTGTTTTTT.

A few counts support this clonotype. This sequence joins TRBV4-3 and TRBJ2-2; D is unresolved. CDR3 length equals 12 residues. Germline V gene data show CDR1 as LGHNA and CDR2 as YSLEER. Between the trimmed V and J ends, which lost 11 bases and 3 bases, there was a span of 10 bases. CDR3 coding DNA: TGCGCCCCCCCGGGCTACACCGGGGAGCTGTTTTTT. It yields the protein CAPPGYTGELFF.

This rearrangement joins TRBV3-1 to TRBJ1-1; no firm D call. The CDR3 runs to 16 residues. The germline gives CDR1 LGHDT, CDR2 YNNKEL (reference sequence). The V gene lost 0 bases and the J gene lost 6 bases, with 17 bases spanning the gap. The CDR3 here is CASSQEVNSRRAEAFF. The CDR3 DNA sequence: TGTGCCAGCAGCCAAGAGGTCAACAGCCGTCGGGCTGAAGCTTTCTTT.

J is TRBJ1-5 and V is TRBV20-1; D might be TRBD1 (6 bases). Between the trimmed V and J ends, which lost 5 bases and 3 bases, there was a span of 14 bases. The CDR3 has 14 residues. Germline V gives CDR1 DFQATT, CDR2 SNEGSKA (reference sequence). CDR3 sequence reads: CSALRGGHNQPQHF. CDR3 nucleotide sequence: TGCAGTGCTCTACGAGGGGGGCACAATCAGCCCCAGCATTTT.

This clonotype was seen only a few times. The chain links TRBV12-3 or TRBV12-4 to TRBJ2-1, with 8 bases aligning to TRBD2. The CDR3 covers 15 residues. J was trimmed by 3 bases and V by 6 bases; bases with no gene match: 7. This CDR3 reads CASRGSGGGYNEQFF. The CDR3 DNA reads as TGTGCCAGCAGGGGAAGCGGGGGAGGCTACAATGAGCAGTTCTTC.

This clonotype was detected only a few times. The chain combines TRBV3-1 with TRBJ2-3, with a possible D match to TRBD1 (6 bases). The CDR3 is 15 residues long. Germline V gives CDR1 LGHDT, CDR2 YNNKEL (reference sequence). Between the trimmed V and J ends, which lost 6 bases and 4 bases, there was a span of 17 bases. The CDR3, as DNA: TGTGCCAGCAGAAGAGCGACAGGTGGGGCAGATACGCAGTATTTT. Protein sequence: CASRRATGGADTQYF.

This clonotype was recorded a few times. This chain uses TRBV20-1 with TRBJ2-1, with TRBD2 matching over 12 bases. The CDR3 has 19 amino acids. Trimming removed 6 bases from V and 0 bases from J; junction bases left unmatched: 15. The germline V gene encodes CDR1 DFQATT and CDR2 SNEGSKA (reference sequence). CDR3 sequence (DNA): TGCAGTGCCCCCCCGGGAGGACTAGCGGGACCGAGCTCCTACAATGAGCAGTTCTTC. It is translated as CSAPPGGLAGPSSYNEQFF.

The chain combines TRBV5-6 with TRBJ2-2, with D unresolved. Germline-derived CDR1 and CDR2 are SGHDT and YYEEEE. The CDR3 has 17 amino acids. V lost 0 bases, J lost 0 bases, and 12 bases lay in between. CDR3 nucleotide sequence: TGTGCCAGCAGCTTGGGTGGCAAGACCGCGAACACCGGGGAGCTGTTTTTT. Encoded protein: CASSLGGKTANTGELFF.

The rearrangement joins TRBV11-2 to TRBJ2-7, with 7 bases fitting TRBD1. This CDR3 comprises 13 residues. CDR1 and CDR2 (germline): SGHAT, FQNNGV. Germline trimming cut 5 bases from V and 2 bases from J; bases unmatched to any gene: 3. CDR3 DNA: TGTGCCAGCAGCACCGACAGGGCCTACGAGCAGTACTTC. Its translation is CASSTDRAYEQYF.

This clonotype was picked up a small number of times. The genes are TRBV12-3 or TRBV12-4 and TRBJ1-3; D call uncertain. The V gene lost 1 base and the J gene lost 0 bases, with 10 bases spanning the gap. The CDR3 length is 16 residues. CDR3 sequence reads: CASSLGRPSSGNTIYF. CDR3 sequence (DNA): TGTGCCAGCAGTTTAGGGAGGCCGAGCTCTGGAAACACCATATATTTT.

In its sample, this clonotype was seen a few times. The chain is built from TRBV6-6 and TRBJ2-7, with a weak D call TRBD1 (5 bases). Trimming stripped 2 bases from V and 3 bases from J, with 8 bases between. CDR3 length equals 13 residues. Per the germline V gene, CDR1 is MNHNY and CDR2 is SVGAGI (reference sequence). The CDR3 bases are TGTGCCAGCAGTTACATAGGGGTCTACGAGCAGTACTTC. Encoded protein: CASSYIGVYEQYF.

This clonotype was counted only a few times. The CDR3 region is CASSVDIDQPQHF. The DNA of the CDR3 is TGTGCCAGCAGCGTAGATATCGATCAGCCCCAGCATTTT. V gene TRBV9 combines with J gene TRBJ1-5; D is unclear. Trimming removed 0 bases at V and 5 bases at J, with 6 bases between. CDR3 size: 13 residues. Germline V gene lookup returns CDR1 SGDLS and CDR2 YYNGEE.

The rearrangement links TRBV20-1 to TRBJ2-3; 12 bases agree with TRBD2. This CDR3 region has 16 residues. The germline gives CDR1 DFQATT, CDR2 SNEGSKA (reference sequence). In nucleotides, the CDR3 is TGCAGCACTCCAACTAGCGGGGGGTGGGGCACAGATACGCAGTATTTT. Translating it yields CSTPTSGGWGTDTQYF.

The table lists this clonotype with many counts. The chain has TRBV12-3 or TRBV12-4 and TRBJ1-5; D not resolved. V was clipped by 5 bases and J by 6 bases, with 11 bases between them. This CDR3 has 13 residues. CDR3 amino acids: CASSADIGQPQHF. In nucleotides, the CDR3 is TGTGCCAGCAGTGCAGACATTGGTCAGCCCCAGCATTTT.

This rearrangement joins TRBV6-2 or TRBV6-3 to TRBJ2-3; the match to TRBD2 covers 12 bases. V dropped 5 bases and J dropped 4; count of bases not matched to a gene: 7. This CDR3 is 16 amino acids long. Germline V gene data show CDR1 as MNHEY and CDR2 as SVGEGT. The CDR3 region has the DNA TGTGCCAGCAGTAATCCAACTAGCGGGAGGTCAGATACGCAGTATTTT. Translation: CASSNPTSGRSDTQYF.

There are a few counts of this clonotype. The chain links TRBV7-2 to TRBJ2-1, with D perhaps matching TRBD2 (6 bases). Germline CDR1 SGHTA, CDR2 FQGNSA. V shed 0 bases and J shed 0 bases, with 6 bases lying between them. This CDR3 contains 15 residues. CDR3 bases: TGTGCCAGCAGCTTAGCGACTAGCTCCTACAATGAGCAGTTCTTC. Translation gives CASSLATSSYNEQFF.

In its sample, this clonotype was seen a few times. The chain couples TRBV6-1 to TRBJ2-3; D ambiguous. CDR3 length: 14 residues. CDR1 is MNHNS and CDR2 is SASEGT in the germline V gene. Trimming cost V 6 bases and J 2 bases, with 12 bases left between them. This CDR3 reads CASRVSRTTDTQYF. The CDR3, as DNA: TGTGCCAGCAGGGTCTCACGGACCACAGATACGCAGTATTTT.

This clonotype was counted only a few times. J is TRBJ1-2 and V is TRBV3-1; a possible D gene is TRBD1 (5 bases). Per the germline V gene, CDR1 is LGHDT and CDR2 is YNNKEL (reference sequence). The CDR3 is 15 residues long. Trimming took 5 bases from V and 6 from J, leaving 19 bases between them. This chain's CDR3 is CASSYGTPGKHGYTF. The CDR3 DNA reads as TGTGCCAGCAGCTACGGGACTCCGGGAAAGCATGGCTACACCTTC.

Only a few counts were recorded for this clonotype. The CDR3 here is CASSAREDTQYF. The CDR3 DNA is TGTGCCAGCTCGGCCCGGGAAGATACGCAGTATTTT. The chain employs TRBV18 and TRBJ2-3, with D perhaps TRBD2 (5 bases). With 6 bases removed from V and 5 bases from J, the gap between germline ends came to 9 bases. The germline gives CDR1 KGHSH, CDR2 LQKENI. The CDR3 runs to 12 residues.